This entry is about one TCR beta chain. The data originate from a study of blood T cell repertoires in COVID-19. Whole-study context: Acute-phase and convalescent COVID-19 samples originated in the United States, Italy and Spain. From T cells, B-cell-depleted T cells, or PBMCs came the material, which was cDNA or gDNA.

This table comes from immunoSEQ multiplex PCR, and its TCRdb copy is limited to in-frame clones, with some not included. The table records some 150,000 clones, around three quarters of them present only once. The CDR3 sequence is 16 residues long. J gave up 6 bases and V 0 bases, and 7 bases lay outside the gene matches. Germline CDR1 MNHEY, CDR2 SMNVEV (reference sequence). The specimen sequenced was peripheral blood. This clonotype was sampled from an elderly man with acute or convalescent COVID-19. The chain employs TRBV27 and TRBJ2-1; the match to TRBD1 covers 8 bases. CDR3 loop: CASSLSSGGVPNEQFF. The CDR3 DNA is TGTGCCAGCAGTTTATCGTCAGGGGGCGTCCCCAATGAGCAGTTCTTC.